This T cell receptor (beta chain) was found in a study of blood T cell repertoires in COVID-19. Libraries were prepared by immunoSEQ multiplex PCR; TCRdb keeps only in-frame clonotypes and omits some of them. The sample has 200,000 to 250,000 clones, roughly 84% seen once. The CDR3 spans 14 residues. Germline V CDR1 and CDR2: MDHEN, SYDVKM. Trimming cost V 3 bases and J 8 bases; bases outside gene matches: 8. The sample comprised PBMCs or T cells enriched from blood (not recorded which). The V gene is TRBV28, the J gene TRBJ1-2; the match to TRBD1 covers 8 bases. The receptor comes from a woman aged 40 to 49 who had recovered from COVID-19. CDR3 DNA: TGTGCCAGCAGTTTCTCCCGGACAGGGCGAGGCTACACCTTC. It is translated as CASSFSRTGRGYTF.